The sequence of this T cell receptor (beta chain) was determined in a study of shared clonotypes between healthy human individuals. Sequenced by immunoSEQ multiplex PCR; TCRdb stores in-frame clones only, minus some. The table records 490,000 or so clones, around three quarters of them present only once. V shed 4 bases and J shed 11 bases, with 17 bases lying between them. CDR1 and CDR2 (germline): SEHNR, FQNEAQ (reference sequence). The CDR3 is made up of 13 amino acids. Sample: PBMCs. The genes are TRBV7-9 and TRBJ1-1; D might be TRBD1 (6 bases). This TCR was sampled from a woman aged 40 to 50 in good health. Some clones in this sample may be carry-over from other donors' samples. Here the CDR3 reads CASSSTIGQFAFF. In DNA form, the CDR3 reads TGTGCCAGCAGCTCTACTATAGGACAGTTCGCTTTCTTT.